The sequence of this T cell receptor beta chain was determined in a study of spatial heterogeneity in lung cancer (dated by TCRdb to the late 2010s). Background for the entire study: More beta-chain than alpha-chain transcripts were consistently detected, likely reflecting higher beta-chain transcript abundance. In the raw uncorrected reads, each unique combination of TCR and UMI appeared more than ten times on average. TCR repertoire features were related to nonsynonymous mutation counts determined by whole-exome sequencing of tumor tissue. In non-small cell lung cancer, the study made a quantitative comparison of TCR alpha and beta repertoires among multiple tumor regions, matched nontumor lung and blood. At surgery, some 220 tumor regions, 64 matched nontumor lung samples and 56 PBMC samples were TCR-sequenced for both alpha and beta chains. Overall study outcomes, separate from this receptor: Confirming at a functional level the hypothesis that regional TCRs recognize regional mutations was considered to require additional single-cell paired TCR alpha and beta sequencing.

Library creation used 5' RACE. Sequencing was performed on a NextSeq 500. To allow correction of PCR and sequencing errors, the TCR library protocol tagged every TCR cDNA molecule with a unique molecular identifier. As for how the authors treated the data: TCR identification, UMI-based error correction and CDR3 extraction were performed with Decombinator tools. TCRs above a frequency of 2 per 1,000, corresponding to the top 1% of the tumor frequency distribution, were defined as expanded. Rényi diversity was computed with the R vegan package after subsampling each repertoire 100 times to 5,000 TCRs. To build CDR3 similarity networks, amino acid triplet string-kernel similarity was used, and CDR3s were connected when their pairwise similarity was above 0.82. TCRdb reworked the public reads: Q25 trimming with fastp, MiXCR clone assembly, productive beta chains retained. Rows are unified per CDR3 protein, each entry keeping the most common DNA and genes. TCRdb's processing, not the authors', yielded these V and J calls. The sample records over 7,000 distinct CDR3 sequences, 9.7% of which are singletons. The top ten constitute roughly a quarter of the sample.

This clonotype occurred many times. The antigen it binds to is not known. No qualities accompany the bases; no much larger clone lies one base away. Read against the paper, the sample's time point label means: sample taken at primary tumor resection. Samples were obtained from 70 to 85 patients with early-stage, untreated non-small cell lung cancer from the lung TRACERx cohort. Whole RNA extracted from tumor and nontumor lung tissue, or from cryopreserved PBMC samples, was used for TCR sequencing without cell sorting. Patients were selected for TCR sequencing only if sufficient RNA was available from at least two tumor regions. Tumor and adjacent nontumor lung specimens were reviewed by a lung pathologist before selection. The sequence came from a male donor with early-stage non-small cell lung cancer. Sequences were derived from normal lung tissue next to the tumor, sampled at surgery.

The CDR3 reads CASSYSPTSGGKTSTDTQYF. The bases are TGTGCCAGCAGTTACTCGCCGACTAGCGGGGGGAAGACTAGCACAGATACGCAGTATTTT. The rearranged chain carries TRBV6-5 and TRBJ2-3, with 13 central nucleotides matching TRBD2. V is cut back by 0 bases and J by 0 bases, with 9 bases in the junction unmatched. The germline V gene supplies CDR1 MNHEY and CDR2 SVGAGI. Counted from cysteine to phenylalanine, this CDR3 has 20 amino acids. This entry keeps only the CDR3 DNA: 60 bases, framed from base 1.